One sample yielded the 15 T cell receptor beta chains listed below, sequenced in a study of regulatory T cells in long-lasting Graves disease. This sample's time point: persistent/refractory GD, antithyroid drugs over 5 years with positive TRAb. Generation of the TCR library employed RNA extracted from PBMCs. The TCR beta library used iRepertoire HTBI primers with Arm-PCR amplification of CDR3. TCRdb fed the multiplex PCR reads into MiXCR, producing one record per CDR3 protein. The sample carries about 430,000 distinct CDR3 sequences, roughly 23% recorded once. Sequenced here: peripheral blood mononuclear cells (PBMCs), sampled when the disease was refractory, from a patient treated with antithyroid drugs. The receptors come from a female donor with Graves disease.

This clonotype was seen ten or more times. This chain uses TRBV6-1 with TRBJ1-2, with 8 bases identical to TRBD1. This CDR3 comprises 13 residues. V lost 6 bases and J lost 4; bases outside the gene matches: 4. CDR1 is MNHNS, CDR2 SASEGT, per germline. The CDR3 DNA sequence: TGTGCCAGCAGCGACAGGGGAGGCTATGGCTACACCTTC. It codes for CASSDRGGYGYTF.

This clonotype has a count of ten or more. The chain carries TRBV11-2 and TRBJ2-5, with D uncertain. Trimming cost V 6 bases and J 5 bases, with 7 bases left between them. The CDR3 loop spans 11 amino acids. Germline CDR1 and CDR2: SGHAT and FQNNGV. The CDR3 is CASRGWETQYF. The CDR3, as DNA: TGTGCCAGCAGGGGTTGGGAGACCCAGTACTTC.

There are a few counts of this clonotype. The V and J genes are TRBV7-6 and TRBJ2-5, with D perhaps matching TRBD1 (5 bases). The germline V gene has CDR1 SGHVS and CDR2 FNYEAQ. This CDR3 comprises 17 residues. Trimming cost V 4 bases and J 5 bases, with 23 bases left between them. Written as DNA, the CDR3 is TGTGCCAGCAGCTCCACCGACCAGGGCCCGGGTATGGAGACCCAGTACTTC. Its protein is CASSSTDQGPGMETQYF.

This clonotype was counted between two and nine times. This chain links TRBV6-1 with TRBJ1-1, with TRBD1 identical over 7 bases. Germline V gene lookup returns CDR1 MNHNS and CDR2 SASEGT. CDR3 size: 12 residues. Germline trimming cut 9 bases from V and 6 bases from J; bases unmatched to any gene: 7. The chain's CDR3 is CASTGVWAEAFF. DNA of the CDR3: TGTGCCAGTACAGGGGTGTGGGCTGAAGCTTTCTTT.

The rearrangement uses TRBV5-1 and TRBJ1-2; 7 nucleotides align to TRBD1. J lost 8 bases, V lost 0 bases, and 10 bases had no gene match. Germline assignment: CDR1 SGHRS and CDR2 YFSETQ. The CDR3 runs to 15 residues. CDR3 nucleotides: TGCGCCAGCAGCTTGGCCCTGTCAGGGGGAGAGGGCTACACCTTC. This encodes CASSLALSGGEGYTF.

Details on this clonotype: A much larger clone differs from this one at a single base, so this may be a read error. The chain combines TRBV15 with TRBJ1-1, with D perhaps TRBD1 (5 bases). The CDR3 is made up of 14 amino acids. Between the trimmed V and J ends, which lost 6 bases and 6 bases, there was a span of 17 bases. In germline, CDR1 is LNHNV, CDR2 YYDKDF (reference sequence). In nucleotides, the CDR3 is TGTGCCACCAGTCCGAGCCTCGGGGACGCTGAAGCTTTCTTT. Translation: CATSPSLGDAEAFF.

The chain couples TRBV6-1 to TRBJ2-4; the D gene could be TRBD1 or TRBD2 (5 bases each). Trimming pared 1 base from V and 0 bases from J, leaving 19 bases between. CDR1 is MNHNS and CDR2 is SASEGT in the germline V gene. The CDR3 loop spans 19 amino acids. CDR3 sequence: CASSEEFADGALAKNIQYF. For the CDR3, the DNA is TGTGCCAGCAGTGAAGAATTTGCGGACGGGGCCCTAGCCAAAAACATTCAGTACTTC.

This clonotype was recorded many times. The rearrangement joins TRBV28 to TRBJ1-1, with 7 bases aligning to TRBD1. Germline trimming cut 3 bases from V and 8 bases from J; bases unmatched to any gene: 9. Germline lookup yields CDR1 MDHEN and CDR2 SYDVKM. The CDR3 is 14 amino acids. CDR3 loop: CASSFLLDREEAFF. DNA of the CDR3: TGTGCCAGCAGTTTCCTCCTCGACAGGGAAGAAGCTTTCTTT.

The sample holds a few counts of this clonotype. The V and J genes are TRBV5-1 and TRBJ1-3, with D unresolved. The CDR3 has 16 residues. Germline values: CDR1 SGHRS, CDR2 YFSETQ. V lost 0 bases and J 0 bases, leaving 10 bases between the germline ends. CDR3 loop: CASSLGRPGSGNTIYF. DNA for the CDR3: TGCGCCAGCAGCTTGGGGAGGCCTGGCTCTGGAAACACCATATATTTT.

The chain couples TRBV14 to TRBJ1-1; D may be TRBD1 (6 bases). Germline assignment: CDR1 SGHDN and CDR2 FVKESK. This CDR3 region has 15 residues. Trimming cost V 2 bases and J 0 bases, with 10 bases left between them. The CDR3 here is CASSQLDRMNTEAFF. The CDR3 nucleotides read TGTGCCAGCAGCCAATTAGACAGGATGAACACTGAAGCTTTCTTT.

In this sample, this clonotype turned up many times. The chain is built from TRBV20-1 and TRBJ2-2; a possible D gene is TRBD2 (5 bases). The V gene's germline CDR1 is DFQATT and CDR2 SNEGSKA (reference sequence). This CDR3 is 14 amino acids long. V gave up 3 bases and J gave up 1 base, with 9 bases separating them. The CDR3 here is CSASRGGNTGELFF. The CDR3 nucleotides read TGCAGTGCTAGTCGGGGTGGGAACACCGGGGAGCTGTTTTTT.

CDR3: CASSHDREGLAQHF. The CDR3 DNA reads TGTGCCAGCAGCCATGACAGGGAAGGGCTAGCCCAGCATTTT. The chain joins TRBV7-9 to TRBJ1-5; TRBD1 agrees at 7 bases. V lost 5 bases, J lost 11 bases, and 12 bases stayed unmatched. The length of the CDR3 is 14 residues. Germline CDR1 SEHNR, CDR2 FQNEAQ (reference sequence).

Points on this clonotype: Since a far larger clone is one base different, this is likely a read error. The chain uses TRBV7-3 and TRBJ2-1; D is undetermined. The DNA matches TRBJ2-5 better at its end, which makes the J call doubtful. The CDR3 has 13 residues. Germline-derived CDR1 and CDR2 are SGHTA and FQGTGA. In nucleotides, the CDR3 is TGTGCCGGCAGCTTAGCCAGTTTGGAGACCCAGTACTTC. This sequence encodes CAGSLASLETQYF.

As to this clonotype: A single base separates this from a much larger clone, so it may be a read error. The chain carries TRBV6-2 or TRBV6-3 and TRBJ1-6; the D gene is possibly TRBD1 (5 bases). The CDR3 contains 15 residues. The germline V gene has CDR1 MNHEY and CDR2 SVGEGT. CDR3 sequence reads: CTSINDSSYNSPLHF. The CDR3 DNA is TGTACCAGCATTAACGACAGCTCCTATAATTCACCCCTCCACTTT.

This clonotype showed up just once. This may stem from a read error, because a much larger clone lies one nucleotide away. The gene calls are TRBV12-3 or TRBV12-4 and TRBJ1-4; possible D gene TRBD1, 5 bases. With 8 bases removed from V and 3 bases from J, the gap between germline ends came to 16 bases. The CDR3 extends over 15 amino acids. The CDR3 region has the DNA TGTGCCAGCGCCCCCATCGCAGGGTCTAATGAAAAACTGTTTTTT. It specifies CASAPIAGSNEKLFF.